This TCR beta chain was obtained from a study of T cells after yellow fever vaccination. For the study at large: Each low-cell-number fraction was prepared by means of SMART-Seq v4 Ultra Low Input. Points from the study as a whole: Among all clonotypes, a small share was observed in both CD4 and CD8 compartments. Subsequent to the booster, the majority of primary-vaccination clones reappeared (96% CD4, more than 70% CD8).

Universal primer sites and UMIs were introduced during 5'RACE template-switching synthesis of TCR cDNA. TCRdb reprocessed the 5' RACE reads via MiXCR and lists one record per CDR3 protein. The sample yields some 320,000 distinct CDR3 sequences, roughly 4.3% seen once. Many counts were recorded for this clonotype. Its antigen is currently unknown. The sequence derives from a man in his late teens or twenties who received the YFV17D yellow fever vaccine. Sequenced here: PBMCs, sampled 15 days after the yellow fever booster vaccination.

The CDR3 protein is CASSYSTGAGTEAFF. The DNA for the CDR3 is TGTGCCAGCAGTTACTCGACAGGGGCCGGGACTGAAGCTTTCTTT. The chain links TRBV6-5 to TRBJ1-1, with TRBD1 matching 8 bases. The CDR3 totals 15 residues. Germline values: CDR1 MNHEY, CDR2 SVGAGI. J was trimmed by 5 bases and V by 0 bases; bases with no gene match: 5.